The 14 T cell receptor beta chains listed next were all sequenced from one sample in a study of Graves' ophthalmopathy and Graves' hyperthyroidism. From RNA, the CDR3 regions of TCR beta chains were amplified and sequenced. HTBI primers served in a first-round RT-PCR, which a second-round multiplex PCR followed. MiXCR, run by TCRdb on the multiplex PCR reads, gives a single entry per CDR3 protein. The sample includes about half a million distinct CDR3 sequences, about 15% of them seen just once. The sample taken for sequencing was blood. These receptors were obtained from a woman aged 25 to 39 with Graves' ophthalmopathy.

This clonotype showed up many times. The chain recombines TRBV18 with TRBJ2-7, with D tentatively TRBD1 or TRBD2 (5 bases each). V was shortened by 4 bases and J by 6 bases, with 10 bases between the two germline ends. Per the germline V gene, CDR1 is KGHSH and CDR2 is LQKENI. The CDR3 is 12 residues long. This chain's CDR3 is CASSLTRGEQYF. CDR3 nucleotides: TGTGCCAGCTCACTCACTAGGGGCGAGCAGTACTTC.

This clonotype has ten or more counts. The chain joins TRBV20-1 to TRBJ1-5, with 8 bases lining up with TRBD1. CDR1 is DFQATT and CDR2 is SNEGSKA in the germline V gene (reference sequence). The CDR3 contains 14 residues. Trimming took 6 bases from V and 0 from J; bases not matched to a gene: 4. The chain's CDR3 is CSAVRGPSNQPQHF. The DNA for the CDR3 is TGCAGTGCAGTCAGGGGGCCTAGCAATCAGCCCCAGCATTTT.

Many counts were recorded for this clonotype. The gene calls are TRBV5-1 and TRBJ2-5; D ambiguous. Germline V lookup: CDR1 SGHRS, CDR2 YFSETQ. V lost 2 bases and J 4 bases, leaving 12 bases between the germline ends. The CDR3 covers 14 residues. The CDR3 is CASSFGNPPETQYF. The CDR3 coding sequence is TGCGCCAGCAGCTTCGGCAATCCCCCAGAGACCCAGTACTTC.

This clonotype showed up many times. The chain joins TRBV12-5 to TRBJ2-2; no clear D. Germline CDR1 reads LGHNT; CDR2 reads FRNRAP. V was cut by 6 bases and J by 6 bases, with 11 bases left in between. The CDR3 loop spans 13 amino acids. The CDR3 is CASGLLSPGELFF. The CDR3 DNA follows: TGTGCTAGTGGCTTGCTTAGTCCCGGGGAGCTGTTTTTT.

The chain is built from TRBV6-1 and TRBJ2-7; the match to TRBD1 covers 7 bases. Germline-derived CDR1 and CDR2 are MNHNS and SASEGT. V lost 7 bases to trimming and J lost 1 base; unmatched junction nucleotides: 4. The CDR3 extends over 13 amino acids. CDR3 in amino acids: CASIQQGSYEQYF. The CDR3 DNA sequence: TGTGCCAGCATCCAACAGGGGTCCTACGAGCAGTACTTC.

The rearrangement links TRBV11-2 to TRBJ2-5; D uncertain. The CDR3 is 15 residues long. Germline CDR1 is SGHAT and CDR2 is FQNNGV. The V end was cut by 0 bases, the J end by 1 base, with 9 bases between. The CDR3 region has the DNA TGTGCCAGCAGCTTAGAGTGGCAGATCCAAGAGACCCAGTACTTC. Encoded protein: CASSLEWQIQETQYF.

This clonotype was found many times. The chain employs TRBV28 and TRBJ2-2; D is tentatively TRBD1 or TRBD2 (5 bases each). Trimming took 6 bases from V and 0 from J, leaving 8 bases between them. CDR1 and CDR2 from the germline V gene are MDHEN and SYDVKM. This CDR3 has 14 amino acids. Written as DNA, the CDR3 is TGTGCCAGCAGCAGGGACCCGAACACCGGGGAGCTGTTTTTT. Translated, it gives CASSRDPNTGELFF.

This clonotype was seen ten or more times. This chain connects TRBV30 to TRBJ1-1, with D uncertain. The CDR3 is 12 residues long. Germline assignment: CDR1 GTSNPN and CDR2 SVGIG (reference sequence). V was shortened by 2 bases and J by 1 base, with 5 bases between the two germline ends. CDR3 coding DNA: TGTGCCTGGAGTCTCGAGAACACTGAAGCTTTCTTT. Protein sequence: CAWSLENTEAFF. Filled out from reference TRBV30 and TRBJ1-1, the complete variable domain reads SQTIHQWPATLVQPVGSPLSLECTVEGTSNPNLYWYRQAAGRGLQLLFYSVGIGQISSEVPQNLSASRPQDRQFILSSKKLLLSDSGFYLCAWSLENTEAFFGQGTRLTVV.

This clonotype appeared many times. V is TRBV29-1 and J is TRBJ2-5, with 7 positions matching TRBD2. The germline gives CDR1 SQVTM, CDR2 ANQGSEA. V shed 0 bases and J 2 bases; nucleotides not matched to a gene: 3. The CDR3 covers 14 residues. The CDR3 DNA is TGCAGCGTTGAAGACGCGGGGGAGCAAGAGACCCAGTACTTC. Its protein is CSVEDAGEQETQYF. Combining the CDR3 with reference TRBV29-1 and TRBJ2-5 gives the whole variable domain SAVISQKPSRDICQRGTSLTIQCQVDSQVTMMFWYRQQPGQSLTLIATANQGSEATYESGFVIDKFPISRPNLTFSTLTVSNMSPEDSSIYLCSVEDAGEQETQYFGPGTRLLVL.

This clonotype occurred many times. V usage is TRBV28 and J usage is TRBJ2-4; D call uncertain. This CDR3 comprises 13 residues. CDR1 and CDR2 from the germline V gene are MDHEN and SYDVKM. Trimming removed 2 bases from V and 5 bases from J, with 7 bases in between. CDR3 coding DNA: TGTGCCAGCAGTTTAAAGGGTCAAAACATTCAGTACTTC. Translated, it gives CASSLKGQNIQYF. The entire variable domain, with the rest obtained from reference TRBV28 and TRBJ2-4, is as follows: DVKVTQSSRYLVKRTGEKVFLECVQDMDHENMFWYRQDPGLGLRLIYFSYDVKMKEKGDIPEGYSVSREKKERFSLILESASTNQTSMYLCASSLKGQNIQYFGAGTRLSVL.

This clonotype has ten or more counts. The CDR3 nucleotides are TGCAGTGCTAGCGCGTCGGGACAGATGTATAGCAATCAGCCCCAGCATTTT. This sequence encodes CSASASGQMYSNQPQHF. This rearrangement joins TRBV20-1 to TRBJ1-5, with 7 positions matching TRBD1. V trimming: 3 bases; J trimming: 0 bases; junction bases outside the gene matches: 11. The CDR3 is 17 amino acids. Germline loops: CDR1 DFQATT, CDR2 SNEGSKA (reference sequence).

This clonotype was detected ten times or more. CDR3 region: CASSLNRGHYEQYF. CDR3 sequence (DNA): TGCGCCAGCAGCCTTAACAGGGGGCATTACGAGCAGTACTTC. This chain uses TRBV5-1 with TRBJ2-7, with 9 positions matching TRBD1. Per germline, CDR1 SGHRS and CDR2 YFSETQ. Trimming at V came to 4 bases and at J to 4 bases, leaving 6 bases not matched to a gene. This CDR3 has 14 residues.

This sequence joins TRBV5-1 and TRBJ2-7, with D possibly matching TRBD1 (6 bases). The CDR3 consists of 14 residues. The V gene's germline CDR1 is SGHRS and CDR2 YFSETQ. The ends were cut back, 4 bases at V and 5 bases at J, with 16 bases in the middle. The DNA for the CDR3 is TGCGCCAGCAGCCTCCAGGACAGTAACGACGAGCAGTACTTC. Translation gives CASSLQDSNDEQYF.

This clonotype was recorded at least ten times. The rearrangement joins TRBV27 to TRBJ1-5; D not certain. V was trimmed by 0 bases and J by 3 bases, leaving 6 bases between them. CDR3 length equals 14 residues. The germline gives CDR1 MNHEY, CDR2 SMNVEV (reference sequence). The CDR3 sequence is CASSLSPNNQPQHF. The DNA for the CDR3 is TGTGCCAGCAGTTTATCACCGAACAATCAGCCCCAGCATTTT.